This T cell receptor beta chain stems from a study of regulatory T cells in long-lasting Graves disease. As for time point: newly diagnosed GD, antithyroid drugs for less than 3 months. RNA from PBMCs was the source of the TCR library. The V end was cut by 4 bases, the J end by 8 bases, with 16 bases between. CDR3 length equals 14 residues. The V gene's germline CDR1 is SGHNT and CDR2 YYREEE (reference sequence). The TCR beta library used iRepertoire HTBI primers with Arm-PCR amplification of CDR3. TCRdb used MiXCR to reprocess the multiplex PCR reads, holding one entry per CDR3 protein. In the table there are 350,000 to 550,000 distinct CDR3 sequences, more than 13% of which are singletons. Separately, the same data were catalogued under a study of T cells in Graves' hyperthyroidism and ophthalmopathy. As that study records: Clinical symptoms, serum thyroxine and TRAb, thyroid ultrasound and orbital computed tomography together formed the diagnostic basis. Most thyroid clonotypes expanded above 0.001 were also detected in blood.

The chain employs TRBV5-4 and TRBJ2-1; D not resolved. This specimen was peripheral blood mononuclear cells (PBMCs), taken at new diagnosis, from a patient treated with antithyroid drugs. This TCR came from a woman in her 30s with Graves disease. DNA of the CDR3: TGTGCCAGCAGCGCCTCAACTCGGCCGGATGAGCAGTTCTTC. Translated, it gives CASSASTRPDEQFF.